This TCR beta chain stems from a study of cytomegalovirus exposure and HLA in healthy donors. The PCR had 60 Vbeta and 13 Jbeta primers. The protocol was immunoSEQ multiplex PCR, while the TCRdb copy is restricted to in-frame clones and leaves out a portion. The profile covers 180,000 or so clones, with about 82% appearing a single time and 0.65% to 0.85% taken by the ten largest. Likely unrecorded immune exposures existed in these nominally healthy donors. Study observations and caveats: Researchers had no immune exposure information except CMV serostatus available.

Comment on this clone: No antigen is known for it.

Germline CDR1 is SNHLY and CDR2 is FYNNEI. This CDR3 has 13 amino acids. Trimming shortened V by 1 base and J by 3 bases, and 4 bases separated the two germline ends. The receptor's source is a female donor in good health and CMV-seronegative. The chain combines TRBV2 with TRBJ2-1; D is undetermined. Sequences were obtained from PBMCs. CDR3 coding DNA: TGTGCCAGCAGTGAAGTCAGCTACAATGAGCAGTTCTTC. Its protein is CASSEVSYNEQFF.